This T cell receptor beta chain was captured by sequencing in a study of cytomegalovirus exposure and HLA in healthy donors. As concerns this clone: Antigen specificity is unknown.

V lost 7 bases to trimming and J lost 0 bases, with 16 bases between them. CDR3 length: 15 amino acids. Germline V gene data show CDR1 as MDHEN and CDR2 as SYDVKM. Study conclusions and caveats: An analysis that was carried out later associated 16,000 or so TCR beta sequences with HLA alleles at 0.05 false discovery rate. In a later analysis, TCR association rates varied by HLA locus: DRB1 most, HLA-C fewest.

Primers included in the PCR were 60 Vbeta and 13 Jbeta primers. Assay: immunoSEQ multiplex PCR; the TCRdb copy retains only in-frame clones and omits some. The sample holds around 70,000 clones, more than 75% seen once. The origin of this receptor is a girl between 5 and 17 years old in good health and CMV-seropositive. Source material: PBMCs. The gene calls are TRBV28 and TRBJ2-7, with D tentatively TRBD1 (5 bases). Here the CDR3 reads CASISVGRFSYEQYF. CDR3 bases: TGTGCCAGCATCTCGGTGGGGCGATTCTCCTACGAGCAGTACTTC.